The source of this TCR beta chain is a study of shared clonotypes between healthy human individuals. The study ran the assay at deep level. Over several immunoSEQ plates, each subset's genomic DNA was distributed in even portions. The protocol was immunoSEQ multiplex PCR, while the TCRdb copy is restricted to in-frame clones and leaves out a portion. This table holds around 700,000 clones, about three quarters found once. General study results and limits: Estimated clonotype richness was generally higher in naive than memory subsets.

The germline V and J ends were trimmed by 3 bases and 3 bases, with 12 bases remaining between them. Germline CDR1 and CDR2: SGHAT and FQNNGV. The CDR3 sequence is 14 residues long. Details on this clone: The antigen is not known.

Material: memory CD4+ T cells sorted from blood. The subset was: CD45RA-negative fraction. The chain uses TRBV11-2 and TRBJ2-7; possibly TRBD1 or TRBD2 for D (5 bases each). The TCR comes from a young woman in good health. Here the CDR3 DNA reads TGTGCCAGCAGCTTGGTGAGGGGCCACTACGAGCAGTACTTC. Its translation is CASSLVRGHYEQYF.